Reported below is one T cell receptor beta chain. Antigen specificity is unknown. The entry originates in a study of beta chain features in type 1 diabetes. Study overall: No age, gender or cell yield differences were seen between patients and healthy donors. Examined across all samples were about 110 million sorted cells.

A heparinised blood draw that averaged about 116 mL was obtained once from each donor. This CDR3 contains 15 residues. Germline lookup yields CDR1 MNHNS and CDR2 SASEGT. Trimming at V came to 7 bases and at J to 4 bases, leaving 12 bases not matched to a gene. All of the isolated RNA was reverse transcribed, so expressed TCRB transcripts were sequenced. Average reads for naive, central memory and regulatory T cell samples were about 3.7 million. Libraries were prepared by immunoSEQ multiplex PCR; TCRdb keeps only in-frame clonotypes and omits some of them. The sample lists 200,000 to 250,000 clones; 11% to 15% were seen once. Study results and limitations: Type 1 diabetes patients showed a moderate but significant shortening of TCRB CDR3s in all four CD4+ subsets.

The receptor was derived from a man aged 30-40 years with type 1 diabetes. The chain is built from TRBV6-1 and TRBJ1-2, with TRBD1 matching 7 bases. Specimen: naive CD4+ T cells from blood. CDR3: CASTRGVGGSYGYTF. The DNA of the CDR3 is TGTGCCAGCACCAGAGGCGTAGGGGGCAGCTATGGCTACACCTTC.